Reported below is one TCR beta chain. The source of the sample is a study of blood T cell repertoires in COVID-19. Turning to the study itself: Samples representing acute and convalescent COVID-19 were sourced from the United States, Italy and Spain. T cells, B-cell-depleted T cells, or PBMCs supplied cDNA or gDNA.

Source study methods: Amplification of reference gene primers provided the estimated nucleated cell counts. Clones were sequenced by immunoSEQ multiplex PCR, and TCRdb holds only the in-frame ones, with some missing. V and J calls and clone size follow that table, whereas D and trimming were derived from the DNA. The table records about 69,000 clones, nearly 90% of them present only once. V lost 12 bases, J lost 3 bases, and 14 bases lay in between. CDR3 length: 13 amino acids. Germline V gene sequence: CDR1 KGHDR, CDR2 SFDVKD. The chain recombines TRBV24-1 with TRBJ2-1; maybe TRBD2 (5 bases). This TCR was recovered from a man in his forties or fifties with acute or convalescent COVID-19. Source material: peripheral blood. The CDR3 sequence is CAAGGPNYNEQFF. DNA for the CDR3: TGTGCCGCGGGCGGACCAAACTACAATGAGCAGTTCTTC.